This T cell receptor beta chain was identified in a study of T cells after yellow fever vaccination. In TCRdb, the 5' RACE reads were re-called with MiXCR into one record per CDR3 protein. This table holds around 300,000 distinct CDR3 sequences, over 10% found once. Losses at the gene ends were 3 bases for V and 0 bases for J; bases not matched to a gene: 12. CDR1 is WSHSY and CDR2 is SAAADI in the germline V gene. The CDR3 runs to 18 residues. This clonotype occurred a few times. The sequence was collected from a man aged 30 to 39 who received the YFV17D yellow fever vaccine. The input for sequencing was CD4+ T cells sorted from PBMCs, taken 45 days after the yellow fever booster vaccination. The V and J genes are TRBV10-2 and TRBJ2-7, with 9 bases matching TRBD1. Written as DNA, the CDR3 is TGCGCCAGCAGTGATCACCCGGGACAGGGTTTGGGCTCCTACGAGCAGTACTTC. Its translation is CASSDHPGQGLGSYEQYF.